This passage covers 28 T cell receptor beta chains from one sample sequenced in a study of cytomegalovirus exposure and HLA in healthy donors (dated by TCRdb to about 2017). Library preparation used the immunoSEQ multiplex PCR assay. For the multiplex PCR, a mixture combining 60 forward primers for TCR Vbeta segments and 13 reverse primers for TCR Jbeta segments was used. The table was pulled from immuneACCESS by TCRdb, which kept in-frame rearrangements only. Such tables lose some clones; where checked, under half of the loss comes from unresolved V genes, and the rest has no known cause. The sample has almost 200,000 clones on record, around 79% of them singletons. The ten most abundant clones make up about 0.36% of the sample. The specimen was PBMCs. The receptors come from a male donor in good health and CMV-seropositive.

About this clone itself: Other DNA sequences of this sample code for an identical CDR3. The rearrangement uses TRBV7-2 and TRBJ2-3; D is possibly TRBD2 (5 bases). CDR3 length: 14 amino acids. The germline CDR1 and CDR2 sequences are SGHTA and FQGNSA. Trimming shortened V by 2 bases and J by 4 bases, and 10 bases separated the two germline ends. CDR3 in amino acids: CASSLSSRADTQYF. The CDR3 nucleotides read TGTGCCAGCAGCTTATCGTCGAGGGCAGATACGCAGTATTTT.

The chain joins TRBV5-4 to TRBJ2-1; D possibly corresponds to TRBD1 (6 bases). The CDR3 is 14 amino acids. Trimming took off 2 bases at V and 6 bases at J, with 12 bases between the two ends. The germline gives CDR1 SGHNT, CDR2 YYREEE (reference sequence). CDR3 sequence: CASSFNRDSNEQFF. The CDR3 DNA is TGTGCCAGCAGCTTCAACAGGGATTCCAATGAGCAGTTCTTC.

DNA for the CDR3: TGTGCCAGCAGCTCTTCAGGGGTTACTTTTTTTTTGTATGGCTACACCTTC. It codes for CASSSSGVTFFLYGYTF. The V and J genes are TRBV9 and TRBJ1-2; possible D gene TRBD1, 6 bases. The germline V and J ends were trimmed by 4 bases and 5 bases, with 24 bases remaining between them. There are 17 residues in the CDR3. Germline V CDR1 and CDR2: SGDLS, YYNGEE.

The J gene is TRBJ1-2, the V gene TRBV19; D is unresolved. With 3 bases removed from V and 0 bases from J, the gap between germline ends came to 8 bases. The germline gives CDR1 LNHDA, CDR2 SQIVND (reference sequence). CDR3 size: 14 residues. The CDR3 protein is CASSIARTNYGYTF. The CDR3, as DNA: TGTGCCAGTAGTATTGCGAGGACTAACTATGGCTACACCTTC.

Only one count was recorded for this clone. The V gene is TRBV28, the J gene TRBJ2-5; 11 bases are shared with TRBD1. The J call may be faulty, since TRBJ2-7 better matches the DNA end. The germline gives CDR1 MDHEN, CDR2 SYDVKM. The CDR3 consists of 19 residues. This chain's CDR3 is CASRPAIGQGASRPYEQYF. In DNA, the CDR3 is TGTGCCAGCAGACCTGCGATAGGACAGGGGGCTTCTAGGCCCTACGAGCAGTACTTC.

The chain uses TRBV7-9 and TRBJ2-7; 8 bases agree with TRBD1. Germline V gene data show CDR1 as SEHNR and CDR2 as FQNEAQ (reference sequence). This CDR3 has 14 residues. With 10 bases clipped from V and 7 bases from J, the junction kept 15 bases outside the gene matches. CDR3 residues: CATQTETGVGEQYF. CDR3 in DNA: TGTGCCACCCAAACCGAGACAGGGGTCGGGGAGCAGTACTTC.

The chain is built from TRBV4-3 and TRBJ2-1; D remains unclear. Deletions cut 4 bases from V and 9 bases from J, with 13 bases between. Germline CDR1 reads LGHNA; CDR2 reads YSLEER. The CDR3 contains 13 residues. The CDR3 loop reads CASSRSGVGEQFF. The CDR3 DNA reads as TGCGCCAGCAGCCGCTCAGGTGTCGGTGAGCAGTTCTTC.

The rearrangement links TRBV4-2 to TRBJ1-4, with a weak D call TRBD1 (5 bases). CDR1 and CDR2 (germline): LGHNA, YNFKEQ. V lost 8 bases to trimming and J lost 1 base, with 11 bases between them. The CDR3 is made up of 14 amino acids. CDR3 sequence (DNA): TGTGCCAGCTGCGGGGGAGGAACTAATGAAAAACTGTTTTTT. The encoded protein is CASCGGGTNEKLFF.

The chain employs TRBV18 and TRBJ1-1; weak D call: TRBD1 (6 bases). V was clipped by 6 bases and J by 0 bases, with 14 bases between them. This CDR3 comprises 15 residues. Germline V CDR1 and CDR2: KGHSH, LQKENI. The CDR3 sequence: CASSTGLELNTEAFF. The CDR3, as DNA: TGTGCCAGCTCCACAGGGCTAGAATTGAACACTGAAGCTTTCTTT.

The chain employs TRBV7-2 and TRBJ1-4, with D possibly being TRBD1 (6 bases). Germline V gene lookup returns CDR1 SGHTA and CDR2 FQGNSA. The V and J ends lost 6 bases and 5 bases respectively, with 16 bases between them. The CDR3 is made up of 15 amino acids. The CDR3 sequence: CASRFDRSGNEKLFF. The CDR3 DNA is TGTGCCAGCAGATTTGACAGGTCGGGGAATGAAAAACTGTTTTTT.

The chain joins TRBV6-5 to TRBJ2-7, with a weak D call TRBD1 (5 bases). V was cut by 5 bases and J by 6 bases, with 20 bases left in between. The V gene's germline CDR1 is MNHEY and CDR2 SVGAGI. The CDR3 spans 15 residues. The CDR3 bases are TGTGCCAGCAGTACGCCTCAGGGAATAGAGGCCGAGCAGTACTTC. It translates to CASSTPQGIEAEQYF.

The rearrangement joins TRBV9 to TRBJ2-3, with 9 positions matching TRBD1. Germline V gene lookup returns CDR1 SGDLS and CDR2 YYNGEE. J was trimmed by 11 bases and V by 4 bases; bases with no gene match: 14. The CDR3 has 15 residues. The chain's CDR3 is CASSLGQGSGHWQYF. The DNA for the CDR3 is TGTGCCAGCAGCTTGGGACAGGGAAGTGGTCACTGGCAGTATTTT.

The chain joins TRBV28 to TRBJ2-3; no clear D gene. Trimming shortened V by 3 bases and J by 5 bases, and 6 bases separated the two germline ends. The germline V gene encodes CDR1 MDHEN and CDR2 SYDVKM. CDR3 size: 12 residues. The CDR3 is CASSFPLDTQYF. The CDR3 bases are TGTGCCAGCAGTTTCCCCTTAGATACGCAGTATTTT.

The chain has TRBV2 and TRBJ2-7; D remains unclear. CDR1 is SNHLY, CDR2 FYNNEI, per germline. The V gene lost 5 bases and the J gene lost 3 bases, with 2 bases spanning the gap. CDR3 size: 10 residues. The CDR3 DNA reads TGTGCCAGCAGTTACTACGAGCAGTACTTC. Residues: CASSYYEQYF.

The genes are TRBV7-9 and TRBJ2-7; 7 nucleotides match TRBD2. This CDR3 comprises 15 residues. Germline values: CDR1 SEHNR, CDR2 FQNEAQ (reference sequence). After removal of 1 base from V and 6 bases from J, the junction contained 9 bases not matched to a gene. The DNA of the CDR3 is TGTGCCAGCAGCTTAGAGAAAGGCGGGAGTGGCGAGCAGTACTTC. This gives the protein CASSLEKGGSGEQYF. Using reference TRBV7-9 and TRBJ2-7 for the parts outside the CDR3, the full variable domain is DTGVSQNPRHKITKRGQNVTFRCDPISEHNRLYWYRQTLGQGPEFLTYFQNEAQLEKSRLLSDRFSAERPKGSFSTLEIQRTEQGDSAMYLCASSLEKGGSGEQYFGPGTRLTVT.

This clone is a singleton in its sample. The chain uses TRBV29-1 and TRBJ2-3; D unclear. Germline-derived CDR1 and CDR2 are SQVTM and ANQGSEA. The ends were cut back, 8 bases at V and 4 bases at J, with 10 bases in the middle. This CDR3 has 11 residues. CDR3: CSLLVADTQYF. CDR3 coding DNA: TGCAGCCTCCTAGTCGCAGATACGCAGTATTTT.

This chain uses TRBV15 with TRBJ1-2, with 7 bases that match TRBD1. The trim removed 2 bases at V and 8 bases at J, leaving 5 bases unmatched. Looked up from germline, CDR1 is LNHNV and CDR2 is YYDKDF (reference sequence). This CDR3 has 13 amino acids. In nucleotides, the CDR3 is TGTGCCACCAGCAGACTTGAGGACAGGGGCTACACCTTC. Translation: CATSRLEDRGYTF.

CDR3 loop: CASSSRDTSLIYEQYF. The CDR3 DNA is TGTGCCAGCAGCTCCCGGGACACTTCCCTAATCTACGAGCAGTACTTC. The J gene is TRBJ2-5, the V gene TRBV27, with D possibly being TRBD1 (6 bases). The better agreement between TRBJ2-7 and the DNA end casts doubt on the J call. Germline lookup yields CDR1 MNHEY and CDR2 SMNVEV (reference sequence). The CDR3 runs to 16 residues.

The V gene is TRBV6-4, the J gene TRBJ1-1; D perhaps matches TRBD1 (6 bases). The CDR3 spans 15 residues. The germline gives CDR1 MRHNA, CDR2 SNTAGT. V was clipped by 6 bases and J by 1 base, with 15 bases between them. The CDR3 sequence is CASRSQGLSNTEAFF. CDR3 sequence (DNA): TGTGCCAGCAGATCACAGGGACTATCGAACACTGAAGCTTTCTTT.

The chain employs TRBV2 and TRBJ1-5, with TRBD1 matching over 7 bases. With V trimmed by 7 bases and J by 0 bases, 9 bases remained unmatched. Germline CDR1 reads SNHLY; CDR2 reads FYNNEI. This CDR3 is 16 amino acids long. The CDR3 sequence: CASNWDRRISNQPQHF. The CDR3 bases are TGTGCCAGCAATTGGGACAGACGGATTAGCAATCAGCCCCAGCATTTT.

This chain uses TRBV6-5 with TRBJ2-7; possibly TRBD2 for D (6 bases). V was clipped by 0 bases and J by 0 bases, with 6 bases between them. The germline CDR1 and CDR2 sequences are MNHEY and SVGAGI. This CDR3 region has 14 residues. The CDR3 sequence is CASSYSGSSYEQYF. Here the CDR3 DNA reads TGTGCCAGCAGTTACTCCGGGAGCTCCTACGAGCAGTACTTC.

This clone has only a few counts. The rearrangement uses TRBV9 and TRBJ2-7; 9 nucleotides agree with TRBD1. Germline trimming cut 1 base from V and 2 bases from J; bases unmatched to any gene: 4. The CDR3 is 15 residues long. The V gene's germline CDR1 is SGDLS and CDR2 YYNGEE. CDR3 DNA: TGTGCCAGCAGCGTAACAGGGGGCGAAGCCTACGAGCAGTACTTC. This sequence encodes CASSVTGGEAYEQYF.

J is TRBJ2-1 and V is TRBV4-2; 15 bases align to TRBD2. From germline, CDR1 is LGHNA and CDR2 YNFKEQ. V lost 1 base and J lost 8; bases outside the gene matches: 3. The CDR3 is 16 amino acids. The CDR3 bases are TGTGCCAGCAGCCAAGCAAGGACTAGCGGGGGGGATGAGCAGTTCTTC. This gives the protein CASSQARTSGGDEQFF.

The table lists this clone with a count of one. The genes are TRBV29-1 and TRBJ2-1, with D possibly TRBD2 on 6 matching bases. V was trimmed by 3 bases and J by 7 bases, leaving 16 bases between them. The V gene's germline CDR1 is SQVTM and CDR2 ANQGSEA. The CDR3 consists of 14 residues. CDR3 loop: CSVEELGRSNEQFF. DNA of the CDR3: TGCAGCGTTGAGGAACTGGGGAGGAGTAATGAGCAGTTCTTC.

The genes are TRBV6-5 and TRBJ2-7; 8 bases align to TRBD2. This CDR3 region has 15 residues. The germline V gene encodes CDR1 MNHEY and CDR2 SVGAGI. The junction had 12 bases not matched to a gene; V was cut back by 5 bases and J by 6 bases. The CDR3 DNA reads as TGTGCCAGCAGTACTCGGGACCGGGAGGGCCGCGAGCAGTACTTC. Translating gives CASSTRDREGREQYF.

The chain uses TRBV6-1 and TRBJ1-4; D remains ambiguous. Germline lookup yields CDR1 MNHNS and CDR2 SASEGT. V was clipped by 4 bases and J by 6 bases, with 15 bases between them. This CDR3 has 15 amino acids. The CDR3 region has the DNA TGTGCCAGCAGTGGGAACTCCCGGGGAGATGAAAAACTGTTTTTT. Translated: CASSGNSRGDEKLFF.

The genes are TRBV11-2 and TRBJ2-5, with D maybe TRBD2 (5 bases). The V end was cut by 1 base, the J end by 5 bases, with 14 bases between. This CDR3 comprises 15 residues. Germline CDR1 reads SGHAT; CDR2 reads FQNNGV. The CDR3 DNA reads as TGTGCCAGCAGCTTAGGGGTCGGAGGCGTGGAGACCCAGTACTTC. This translates into CASSLGVGGVETQYF. The full variable domain, in which reference TRBV11-2 and TRBJ2-5 provide the parts outside the CDR3, is EAGVAQSPRYKIIEKRQSVAFWCNPISGHATLYWYQQILGQGPKLLIQFQNNGVVDDSQLPKDRFSAERLKGVDSTLKIQPAKLEDSAVYLCASSLGVGGVETQYFGPGTRLLVL.

This clone was seen only a few times. The gene calls are TRBV27 and TRBJ2-7; 8 positions match TRBD2. After removal of 2 bases from V and 0 bases from J, the junction contained 9 bases not matched to a gene. Looked up from germline, CDR1 is MNHEY and CDR2 is SMNVEV (reference sequence). The CDR3 has 17 amino acids. CDR3 sequence reads: CASSLGGAGVSSYEQYF. The CDR3 nucleotides read TGTGCCAGCAGTTTAGGGGGAGCGGGGGTGAGCTCCTACGAGCAGTACTTC.